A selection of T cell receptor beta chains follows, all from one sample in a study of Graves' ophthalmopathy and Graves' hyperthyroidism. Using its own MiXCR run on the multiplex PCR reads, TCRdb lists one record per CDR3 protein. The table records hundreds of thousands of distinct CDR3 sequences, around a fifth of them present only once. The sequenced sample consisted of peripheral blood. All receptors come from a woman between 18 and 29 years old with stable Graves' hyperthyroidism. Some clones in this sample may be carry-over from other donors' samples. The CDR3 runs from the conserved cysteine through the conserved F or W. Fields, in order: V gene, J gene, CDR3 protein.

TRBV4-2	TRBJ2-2	CASSPRAGGRSRFTGELFF
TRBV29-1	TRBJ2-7	CSVGGPTGILTYEQYF
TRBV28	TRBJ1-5	CASSSRDQPQHF
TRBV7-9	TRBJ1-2	CASALNYGYTF
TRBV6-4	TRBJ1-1	CASKGAEAFF
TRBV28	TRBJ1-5	CASSFALSNQPQHF
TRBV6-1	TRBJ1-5	CASWEAGNQPQHF
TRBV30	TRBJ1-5	CAWSVGTFDQPQHF
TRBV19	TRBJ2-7	CASSSSWTDPYEQYF
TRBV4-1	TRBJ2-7	CASSQDSGGNEQYF
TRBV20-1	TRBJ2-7	CSASPTGVTYEQYF
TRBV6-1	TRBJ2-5	CASSAMGETQYF
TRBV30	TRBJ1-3	CARGRQGAPLYF
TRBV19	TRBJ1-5	CASTPLGSGILSNQPQHF
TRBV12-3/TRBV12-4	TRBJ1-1	CASSFSGTVMGAFF